What follows are 20 T cell receptor beta chains derived from one specimen sequenced in a study of cytomegalovirus exposure and HLA in healthy donors. PCR was performed using 60 Vbeta and 13 Jbeta primers. Produced via immunoSEQ multiplex PCR; TCRdb's table is partial and in-frame only. The sample lists more than 140,000 clones; roughly 80% were seen once. The sample was PBMCs. These receptors were taken from a man aged 30-40 years in good health and CMV-seropositive.

V gene TRBV6-1 combines with J gene TRBJ2-2; D may be TRBD1 (5 bases). The germline V gene encodes CDR1 MNHNS and CDR2 SASEGT. The CDR3 consists of 14 residues. The ends were cut back, 6 bases at V and 4 bases at J, with 12 bases in the middle. CDR3 sequence reads: CASRQVVSTGELFF. Here the CDR3 DNA reads TGTGCCAGCAGACAGGTAGTGAGCACCGGGGAGCTGTTTTTT.

V gene TRBV20-1 combines with J gene TRBJ2-1; maybe TRBD1 (5 bases). The CDR3 runs 11 residues. Germline CDR1 and CDR2: DFQATT and SNEGSKA (reference sequence). Trimming cost V 6 bases and J 3 bases, with 6 bases left between them. CDR3 nucleotides: TGCAGTGCCGACAGCTACAATGAGCAGTTCTTC. It translates to CSADSYNEQFF.

The chain carries TRBV27 and TRBJ1-2, with D tentatively TRBD1 (5 bases). V was clipped by 5 bases and J by 2 bases, with 9 bases between them. The CDR3 is made up of 13 amino acids. Germline CDR1 MNHEY, CDR2 SMNVEV (reference sequence). The chain's CDR3 is CASSAGRNYGYTF. The CDR3 coding sequence is TGTGCCAGCAGTGCGGGACGAAACTATGGCTACACCTTC.

The rearrangement joins TRBV28 to TRBJ2-1; D not resolved. The germline V gene has CDR1 MDHEN and CDR2 SYDVKM. There are 15 residues in the CDR3. V dropped 6 bases and J dropped 2 bases, with 14 bases sitting between them. The CDR3 DNA sequence: TGTGCCAGCAGATTAACCACCGCGCCCTACAATGAGCAGTTCTTC. It encodes CASRLTTAPYNEQFF.

This clone appeared once. This chain links TRBV29-1 with TRBJ1-1, with 7 bases that match TRBD1. This CDR3 comprises 12 residues. The germline V gene has CDR1 SQVTM and CDR2 ANQGSEA. With V trimmed by 0 bases and J by 6 bases, 1 base remained unmatched. CDR3 DNA sequence: TGCAGCGTTGAAGATCAGGGGGCTGAAGCTTTCTTT. Translating it yields CSVEDQGAEAFF.

The J gene is TRBJ1-5, the V gene TRBV9, with 7 bases lining up with TRBD1. The V segment lost 0 bases and the J segment 6 bases; nucleotides outside the gene matches: 12. Germline V lookup: CDR1 SGDLS, CDR2 YYNGEE. The CDR3 totals 17 residues. The CDR3 spells CASSVGERASGGQPQHF. CDR3 nucleotides: TGTGCCAGCAGCGTAGGGGAAAGGGCTTCAGGGGGTCAGCCCCAGCATTTT.

This chain joins TRBV4-3 and TRBJ1-4, with 8 bases lining up with TRBD1. From germline, CDR1 is LGHNA and CDR2 YSLEER. V trimming: 0 bases; J trimming: 11 bases; junction bases outside the gene matches: 2. CDR3 size: 13 residues. Written as DNA, the CDR3 is TGCGCCAGCAGCCAAGATAGGACAGGGAAACTGTTTTTT. Translating it yields CASSQDRTGKLFF.

V gene TRBV5-4 combines with J gene TRBJ1-2; the match to TRBD1 covers 7 bases. V shed 3 bases, J shed 2 bases, and the junction held 4 bases outside the gene matches. The CDR3 extends over 14 amino acids. Germline lookup yields CDR1 SGHNT and CDR2 YYREEE (reference sequence). CDR3 amino acids: CASSSDRRNYGYTF. The CDR3 DNA is TGTGCCAGCAGCTCGGACAGGAGGAACTATGGCTACACCTTC.

The V call is TRBV2, the J call TRBJ1-4; D is unresolved. Trimming shortened V by 5 bases and J by 7 bases, and 14 bases separated the two germline ends. There are 14 residues in the CDR3. Germline assignment: CDR1 SNHLY and CDR2 FYNNEI. DNA for the CDR3: TGTGCCAGCAGTACAGACGCCGCGTCTGAAAAACTGTTTTTT. Amino acid sequence: CASSTDAASEKLFF.

As to this clone: Other DNA sequences in the same sample also yield this CDR3. This sequence joins TRBV19 and TRBJ2-4; 10 positions match TRBD1. Trimming took 6 bases from V and 8 from J; bases not matched to a gene: 4. Germline V CDR1 and CDR2: LNHDA, SQIVND (reference sequence). The CDR3 runs to 13 residues. Here the CDR3 DNA reads TGTGCCAGTAGCCGGGACAGGGGATACATTCAGTACTTC. Residues: CASSRDRGYIQYF. Using reference TRBV19 and TRBJ2-4 for the parts outside the CDR3, the full variable domain is DGGITQSPKYLFRKEGQNVTLSCEQNLNHDAMYWYRQDPGQGLRLIYYSQIVNDFQKGDIAEGYSVSREKKESFPLTVTSAQKNPTAFYLCASSRDRGYIQYFGAGTRLSVL.

The gene calls are TRBV18 and TRBJ2-3; 7 nucleotides align to TRBD1. V lost 9 bases and J lost 5; bases outside the gene matches: 14. CDR3 length equals 15 residues. CDR1 and CDR2 (germline): KGHSH, LQKENI. The CDR3, as DNA: TGTGCCAGTTTTCAGGGGGACACAAATGGAGATACGCAGTATTTT. Protein sequence: CASFQGDTNGDTQYF.

The chain employs TRBV9 and TRBJ2-5; 8 nucleotides align to TRBD2. J lost 5 bases, V lost 1 base, and 7 bases had no gene match. The germline V gene encodes CDR1 SGDLS and CDR2 YYNGEE. The CDR3 runs to 15 residues. For the CDR3, the DNA is TGTGCCAGCAGCGTAAGGTTGAGCGGGAGTGAGACCCAGTACTTC. Translation: CASSVRLSGSETQYF.

The chain uses TRBV10-3 and TRBJ2-1, with 9 bases matching TRBD1. The CDR3 sequence is 14 residues long. With 6 bases clipped from V and 7 bases from J, the junction kept 7 bases outside the gene matches. Germline lookup yields CDR1 ENHRY and CDR2 SYGVKD. The CDR3 DNA sequence: TGTGCCATCAGAAGGGACAGGGAAAGGAATGAGCAGTTCTTC. Residues: CAIRRDRERNEQFF.

The J gene is TRBJ2-5, the V gene TRBV14; D is ambiguous. Trimming shortened V by 2 bases and J by 0 bases, and 10 bases separated the two germline ends. This CDR3 contains 15 residues. Germline V gene data show CDR1 as SGHDN and CDR2 as FVKESK. CDR3 loop: CASSQIPAYQETQYF. The CDR3 DNA sequence: TGTGCCAGCAGCCAAATCCCAGCGTACCAAGAGACCCAGTACTTC.

The genes are TRBV7-2 and TRBJ2-5; no clear D gene. V was pared by 2 bases and J by 4 bases, with 8 bases between. Germline loops: CDR1 SGHTA, CDR2 FQGNSA. The CDR3 contains 13 residues. CDR3 sequence reads: CASSLRSRETQYF. Written as DNA, the CDR3 is TGTGCCAGCAGCTTACGATCGAGAGAGACCCAGTACTTC.

The CDR3 DNA is TGTGCCAGCAGCTTAGTGGCTAGCTCCGGCTCCTACAATGAGCAGTTCTTC. Translated: CASSLVASSGSYNEQFF. The chain joins TRBV7-2 to TRBJ2-1, with D perhaps TRBD2 (5 bases). The CDR3 has 17 amino acids. Germline values: CDR1 SGHTA, CDR2 FQGNSA. V shed 1 base and J shed 0 bases, with 13 bases lying between them.

The V and J genes are TRBV28 and TRBJ1-6, with D possibly being TRBD1 (5 bases). V shed 6 bases and J shed 5 bases, with 17 bases lying between them. The CDR3 is made up of 16 amino acids. Germline V lookup: CDR1 MDHEN, CDR2 SYDVKM. CDR3 DNA: TGTGCCAGCAGCCTCCTGGGGGGTCGAGATAATTCACCCCTCCACTTT. It encodes CASSLLGGRDNSPLHF.

The chain links TRBV9 to TRBJ2-7; D not certain. CDR1 and CDR2 from the germline V gene are SGDLS and YYNGEE. The CDR3 totals 13 residues. Trimming cost V 3 bases and J 4 bases, with 11 bases left between them. The CDR3 spells CASSAGTAYEQYF. For the CDR3, the DNA is TGTGCCAGCAGCGCCGGAACAGCTTACGAGCAGTACTTC.

This chain uses TRBV28 with TRBJ1-5; no reliable D call. This CDR3 is built from 15 residues. CDR1 is MDHEN, CDR2 SYDVKM, per germline. V was trimmed by 6 bases and J by 2 bases, leaving 14 bases between them. The CDR3 DNA reads as TGTGCCAGCAGCCAAGGCGGGCCGCGCAATCAGCCCCAGCATTTT. Its protein is CASSQGGPRNQPQHF.

This chain joins TRBV12-5 and TRBJ1-5; TRBD1 matches 8 bases. This CDR3 comprises 13 residues. Germline CDR1 and CDR2: LGHNT and FRNRAP. V was clipped by 2 bases and J by 10 bases; unmatched bases: 4. CDR3 nucleotides: TGTGCTAGTGGTTTGCTCACAGGGGGACCCCAGCATTTT. It encodes CASGLLTGGPQHF.